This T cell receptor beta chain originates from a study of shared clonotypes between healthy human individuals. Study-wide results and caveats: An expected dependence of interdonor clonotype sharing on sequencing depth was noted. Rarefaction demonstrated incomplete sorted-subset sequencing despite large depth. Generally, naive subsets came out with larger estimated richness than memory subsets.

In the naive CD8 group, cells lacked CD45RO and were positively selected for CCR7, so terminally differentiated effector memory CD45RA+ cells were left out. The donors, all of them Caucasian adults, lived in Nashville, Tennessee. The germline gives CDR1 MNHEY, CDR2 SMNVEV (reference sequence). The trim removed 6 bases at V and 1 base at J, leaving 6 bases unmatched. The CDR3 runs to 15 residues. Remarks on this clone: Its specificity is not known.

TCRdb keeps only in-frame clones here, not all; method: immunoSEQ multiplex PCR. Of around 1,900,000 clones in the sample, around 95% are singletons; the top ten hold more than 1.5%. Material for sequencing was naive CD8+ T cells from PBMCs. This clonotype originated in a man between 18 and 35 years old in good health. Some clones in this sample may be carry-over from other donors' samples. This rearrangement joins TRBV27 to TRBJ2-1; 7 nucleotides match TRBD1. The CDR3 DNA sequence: TGTGCCAGCAGACCCGACAGGGTGTCCTACAATGAGCAGTTCTTC. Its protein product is CASRPDRVSYNEQFF.